This entry is about one TCR beta chain. The CDR3 is made up of 15 amino acids. Germline V CDR1 and CDR2: SEHNR, FQNEAQ (reference sequence). Trimming took 6 bases from V and 0 from J; bases not matched to a gene: 4. cDNA came from about 0.5 to 1 ug RNA primed by random hexamers. By means of immunoSEQ multiplex PCR, TCR beta CDR3 spanning 54 Vbeta and 13 Jbeta underwent amplification. TCRdb analysed the immunoSEQ multiplex PCR reads with MiXCR anew, one entry per CDR3 protein. The data show under 200,000 distinct CDR3 sequences, roughly 95% seen once. The record originates from a study of CD8 T cells in Susac syndrome.

Sequencing was carried out using CD4+ T cells from PBMCs. The receptor was isolated from a human donor with Susac syndrome. The V and J genes are TRBV7-9 and TRBJ2-3; 9 bases are a match to TRBD2. The CDR3 sequence is CASRLGLASTDTQYF. Here the CDR3 DNA reads TGTGCCAGCAGGCTTGGACTAGCGAGCACAGATACGCAGTATTTT.